Listed here are 13 T cell receptor beta chains from one sample, sequenced in a study of T-cell reconstitution after alpha-beta-depleted transplantation in children. TCRbeta library construction was performed incorporating unique molecular identifiers. MiXCR was run by TCRdb on the PCR reads, yielding one entry per CDR3 protein. The sample yields nearly 350,000 distinct CDR3 sequences, about 17% seen once. Source: PBMCs, mostly from graft donor cells, taken 360 days after TCRalphabeta/CD19-depleted stem cell transplant. These TCRs come from a male patient aged 2-9 years who had a stem cell transplant for acute lymphoblastic leukemia, so the T cells may come from the graft donor.

The J gene is TRBJ2-3, the V gene TRBV2, with 10 bases aligning to TRBD1. J lost 1 base, V lost 7 bases, and 14 bases had no gene match. CDR1 is SNHLY and CDR2 is FYNNEI in the germline V gene. The CDR3 sequence is 18 residues long. CDR3 sequence: CASTALLVGQGGTDTQYF. CDR3 in DNA: TGTGCCAGCACTGCGCTCCTCGTTGGACAGGGGGGCACAGATACGCAGTATTTT.

The chain has TRBV4-1 and TRBJ2-6; perhaps D is TRBD1 or TRBD2 (6 bases each). V lost 0 bases, J lost 0 bases, and 24 bases lay in between. The CDR3 is 22 amino acids. The germline V gene encodes CDR1 MGHRA and CDR2 YSYEKL. CDR3 residues: CASSQDQFRIRGLGSGANVLTF. As DNA, the CDR3 is TGCGCCAGCAGCCAAGATCAATTTAGGATCAGGGGACTCGGCTCTGGGGCCAACGTCCTGACTTTC.

This clonotype was counted a few times. This chain connects TRBV4-1 to TRBJ2-7; 9 bases align to TRBD1. J lost 11 bases, V lost 1 base, and 3 bases had no gene match. The CDR3 extends over 12 amino acids. CDR1 MGHRA and CDR2 YSYEKL come from the germline V gene. CDR3 sequence (DNA): TGCGCCAGCAGCCAAGGCGGGACAGGGAAGTACTTC. Its protein product is CASSQGGTGKYF.

There are a few counts of this clonotype. This chain joins TRBV7-2 and TRBJ2-1; 8 bases are shared with TRBD2. The CDR3 loop spans 15 amino acids. Per germline, CDR1 SGHTA and CDR2 FQGNSA. V lost 5 bases, J lost 3 bases, and 6 bases stayed unmatched. CDR3 nucleotides: TGTGCCAGCAGCCCAGCGGGAGTGGGCTACAATGAGCAGTTCTTC. Translating it yields CASSPAGVGYNEQFF. Filled out from reference TRBV7-2 and TRBJ2-1, the complete variable domain reads GAGVSQSPSNKVTEKGKDVELRCDPISGHTALYWYRQSLGQGLEFLIYFQGNSAPDKSGLPSDRFSAERTGGSVSTLTIQRTQQEDSAVYLCASSPAGVGYNEQFFGPGTRLTVL.

This clonotype was recorded many times. The V gene is TRBV11-1, the J gene TRBJ2-3, with 7 positions matching TRBD2. Germline lookup yields CDR1 SGHAT and CDR2 FQDESV (reference sequence). The CDR3 consists of 20 residues. The J segment lost 3 bases and the V segment lost 3 bases, leaving 21 bases of the junction unmatched. CDR3 in amino acids: CASSFPLEGAGKRRTDTQYF. CDR3 sequence (DNA): TGTGCCAGCAGCTTCCCCCTGGAGGGAGCGGGAAAGAGGAGAACAGATACGCAGTATTTT.

The V and J genes are TRBV4-2 and TRBJ2-5; D unresolved. V lost 0 bases and J lost 4, with 9 bases in between. The CDR3 length is 14 residues. Germline V lookup: CDR1 LGHNA, CDR2 YNFKEQ. CDR3 sequence: CASSQDRRGETQYF. CDR3 coding DNA: TGTGCCAGCAGCCAAGATAGGAGAGGAGAGACCCAGTACTTC.

J is TRBJ1-1 and V is TRBV5-5; tentative D call: TRBD1 (5 bases). Germline V lookup: CDR1 SGHKS, CDR2 YYEKEE (reference sequence). V was clipped by 6 bases and J by 0 bases, with 12 bases between them. This CDR3 is 14 amino acids long. The CDR3 sequence is CASTVTAVNTEAFF. CDR3 DNA sequence: TGTGCCAGCACCGTGACAGCGGTGAACACTGAAGCTTTCTTT.

This chain joins TRBV10-3 and TRBJ2-1; unclear D gene. This CDR3 contains 15 residues. CDR1 is ENHRY and CDR2 is SYGVKD in the germline V gene. The germline V and J ends were trimmed by 0 bases and 12 bases, with 18 bases remaining between them. In DNA form, the CDR3 reads TGTGCCATCAGTGAGTCTAGTACTACCTCATTCCCGCAGTTCTTC. This translates into CAISESSTTSFPQFF.

This clonotype has just a few counts. The chain uses TRBV3-1 and TRBJ2-1, with 7 nucleotides matching TRBD2. With V trimmed by 1 base and J by 9 bases, 3 bases remained unmatched. The CDR3 spans 13 residues. Per the germline V gene, CDR1 is LGHDT and CDR2 is YNNKEL (reference sequence). CDR3 bases: TGTGCCAGCAGCCAAGGGACTAGAGGTGAGCAGTTCTTC. It yields the protein CASSQGTRGEQFF.

The chain couples TRBV28 to TRBJ2-5; 8 nucleotides line up with TRBD1. Germline lookup yields CDR1 MDHEN and CDR2 SYDVKM. This CDR3 contains 18 residues. V lost 10 bases to trimming and J lost 2 bases; unmatched junction nucleotides: 21. The DNA of the CDR3 is TGTGCCACCTCCGAACAGGGTCGGACAGGGTGGGGGCAAGAGACCCAGTACTTC. This encodes CATSEQGRTGWGQETQYF.

This chain uses TRBV15 with TRBJ1-4, with D unresolved. CDR1 and CDR2 from the germline V gene are LNHNV and YYDKDF (reference sequence). The CDR3 totals 12 residues. Trimming removed 3 bases from V and 7 bases from J, with 6 bases in between. The CDR3 here is CATSSKVEKLFF. In nucleotides, the CDR3 is TGTGCCACCAGCAGCAAGGTTGAAAAACTGTTTTTT.

This CDR3 is CASSAGGSASGSWETQYF. Written as DNA, the CDR3 is TGTGCCAGCAGCGCCGGGGGATCGGCTAGCGGGAGTTGGGAGACCCAGTACTTC. This chain connects TRBV9 to TRBJ2-5; 10 bases agree with TRBD2. Losses at the gene ends were 3 bases for V and 5 bases for J; bases not matched to a gene: 16. This CDR3 is built from 18 residues. In germline, CDR1 is SGDLS, CDR2 YYNGEE.

There are a few counts of this clonotype. This chain links TRBV20-1 with TRBJ2-7; weak D call: TRBD1 (5 bases). The ends were cut back, 0 bases at V and 3 bases at J, with 12 bases in the middle. Looked up from germline, CDR1 is DFQATT and CDR2 is SNEGSKA (reference sequence). The CDR3 totals 14 residues. CDR3 DNA sequence: TGCAGTGCTAGAGATTTGGACACCTTCTACGAGCAGTACTTC. This sequence encodes CSARDLDTFYEQYF.